The clone carrying this T cell receptor beta chain has more than one count but fewer than ten. The data stem from a study of molecular identifiers for immune sequencing clone quantification. Germline-derived CDR1 and CDR2 are MDHEN and SYDVKM. This CDR3 contains 14 residues. Trimming took 6 bases from V and 4 from J; bases not matched to a gene: 3. TCRdb re-called the PCR reads through MiXCR, storing one row per CDR3 protein. The data show 490,000 or so distinct CDR3 sequences, with around 23% seen just once and around 0.79% held by the top ten. V and J are TRBV28 and TRBJ2-7; TRBD2 aligns across 13 bases. The TCR was taken from a human donor in good health. Some libraries in this study had Jurkat cell RNA spiked in. Sequencing input: naive CD8+ T cells from blood, with Jurkat cell RNA spiked in. Sample subset: FACS-sorted CD8+CD4-CCR7+CD45RA+ naive T cells. The CDR3 here is CASSVTSGRYEQYF. As DNA, the CDR3 is TGTGCCAGCAGCGTGACTAGCGGGAGGTACGAGCAGTACTTC.